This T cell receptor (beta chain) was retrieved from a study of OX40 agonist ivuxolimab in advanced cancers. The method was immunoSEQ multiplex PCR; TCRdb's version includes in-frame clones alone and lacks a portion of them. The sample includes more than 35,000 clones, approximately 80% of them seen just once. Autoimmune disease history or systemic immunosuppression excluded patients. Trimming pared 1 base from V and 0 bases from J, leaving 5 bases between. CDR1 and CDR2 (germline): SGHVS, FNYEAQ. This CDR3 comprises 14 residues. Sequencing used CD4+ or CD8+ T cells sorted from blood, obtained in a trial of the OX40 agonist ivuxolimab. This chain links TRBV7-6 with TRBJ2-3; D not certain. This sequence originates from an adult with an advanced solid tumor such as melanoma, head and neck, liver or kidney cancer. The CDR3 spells CASSLVGSTDTQYF. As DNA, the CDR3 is TGTGCCAGCAGCTTAGTCGGGAGCACAGATACGCAGTATTTT.